This TCR beta chain was recorded in a study of blood T cell repertoires in COVID-19. About the study: COVID-19 samples, acute and convalescent, were from the United States, Italy and Spain.

This CDR3 region has 14 residues. CDR1 is SNHLY, CDR2 FYNNEI, per germline. Trimming shortened V by 4 bases and J by 5 bases, and 14 bases separated the two germline ends. Per the authors' pipeline: The authors estimated nucleated cell counts from reference gene primer amplification. Profiled with immunoSEQ multiplex PCR; TCRdb holds only in-frame clones, not every one. V and J calls and clone size are given by that table; D and trimming were obtained from the DNA. The sample lists around 80,000 clones, around 84% occurring once. The sequencing input was peripheral blood. The chain couples TRBV2 to TRBJ1-2, with D unclear. The TCR originated in a man older than 75 with active or convalescent COVID-19. CDR3: CASSGSDAPYGYTF. CDR3 DNA sequence: TGTGCCAGCAGTGGAAGCGACGCGCCGTATGGCTACACCTTC. Drawing the rest from reference TRBV2 and TRBJ1-2, the complete variable domain is EPEVTQTPSHQVTQMGQEVILRCVPISNHLYFYWYRQILGQKVEFLVSFYNNEISEKSEIFDDQFSVERPDGSNFTLKIRSTKLEDSAMYFCASSGSDAPYGYTFGSGTRLTVV.